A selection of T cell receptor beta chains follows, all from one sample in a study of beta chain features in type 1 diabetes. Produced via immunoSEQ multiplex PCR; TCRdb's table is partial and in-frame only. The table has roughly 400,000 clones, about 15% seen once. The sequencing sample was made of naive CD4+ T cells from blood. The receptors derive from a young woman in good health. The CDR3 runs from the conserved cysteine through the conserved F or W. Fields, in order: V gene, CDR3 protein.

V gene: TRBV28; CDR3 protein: CASSSDRLGNQPQHF
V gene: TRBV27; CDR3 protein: CASSSLAGVDTQYF
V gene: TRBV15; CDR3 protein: CATSSPINDYNEQFF
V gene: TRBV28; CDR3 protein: CASSLQQRDGYTF
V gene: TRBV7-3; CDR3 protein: CASSSTGSSNEQFF
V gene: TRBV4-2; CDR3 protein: CASSKSPLAGIGTDTQYF
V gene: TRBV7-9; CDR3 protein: CASSLLTDGPEQFF
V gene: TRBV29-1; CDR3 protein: CSVRFAGGPMAYEQYF
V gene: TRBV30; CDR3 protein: CAWAGGQTTEQYF
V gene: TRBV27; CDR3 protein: CASSFDRKTDTQYF
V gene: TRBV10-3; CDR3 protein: CAIRDVAGVGYEQYF
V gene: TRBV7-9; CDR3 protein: CASSALGYGYTF
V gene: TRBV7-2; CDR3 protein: CASSLDPGTRKRETQYF
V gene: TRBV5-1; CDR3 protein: CASSLDGGYGYTF
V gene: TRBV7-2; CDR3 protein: CASSLAGLAETQYF
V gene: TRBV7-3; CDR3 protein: CASSADGGREQFF
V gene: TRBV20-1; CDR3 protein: CSALTDTQYF
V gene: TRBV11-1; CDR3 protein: CASSLRLRGQDEQYF